The 18 T cell receptor beta chains reported below all come from one sample, sequenced in a study of CD8+ T cells in alopecia areata (dated by TCRdb to the late 2010s). Preparation of the library involved the immunoSEQ multiplex PCR assay. RNA was extracted from all samples and reverse transcribed into cDNA as template for TCR sequencing. TCRdb retrieved this table from immuneACCESS and kept in-frame rearrangements only. Not all clones are present; in checked studies, unresolved V genes account for under half, and no reason is known for the remainder. Across this sample there are more than 100,000 clones, with about 50% seen only once. The ten largest account for approximately 0.5% of the sample. Taken with the paper, the label for time point translates to: less than five weeks on oral tofacitinib. This specimen's treatment or condition label, per the study, means: oral pan-JAK inhibitor, 5-10 mg twice daily.

This sample comprised CD4+ T cells sorted from blood, obtained at week 4, from a patient treated with tofacitinib. These receptors came from a human donor with alopecia areata.

This clone was observed a single time. The rearrangement uses TRBV2 and TRBJ2-7; D gene unclear. V lost 8 bases to trimming and J lost 0 bases, with 8 bases between them. CDR3 length: 12 residues. The germline V gene encodes CDR1 SNHLY and CDR2 FYNNEI. This CDR3 reads CASAANSYEQYF. The DNA for the CDR3 is TGTGCCAGCGCAGCCAACTCCTACGAGCAGTACTTC.

This chain connects TRBV7-9 to TRBJ2-3; D remains ambiguous. Germline V CDR1 and CDR2: SEHNR, FQNEAQ (reference sequence). The CDR3 extends over 17 amino acids. Trimming removed 1 base from V and 0 bases from J, with 14 bases in between. The CDR3 DNA follows: TGTGCCAGCAGCTTAGGAAGTCAGGTCACTAGCACAGATACGCAGTATTTT. Translating gives CASSLGSQVTSTDTQYF.

This sequence joins TRBV6-5 and TRBJ2-3; TRBD1 might be the D (6 bases). Germline CDR1 MNHEY, CDR2 SVGAGI. Trimming left V 6 bases short and J 2 bases short, with 12 bases between. CDR3 length: 14 amino acids. The chain's CDR3 is CASRRQEPTDTQYF. The CDR3 region has the DNA TGTGCCAGCAGAAGACAGGAGCCCACAGATACGCAGTATTTT.

This rearrangement joins TRBV7-9 to TRBJ2-3; D is unclear. CDR1 and CDR2 (germline): SEHNR, FQNEAQ (reference sequence). Trimming removed 4 bases from V and 5 bases from J, with 7 bases in between. CDR3 length equals 12 residues. This CDR3 reads CASSSYGDTQYF. For the CDR3, the DNA is TGTGCCAGCAGCTCTTATGGAGATACGCAGTATTTT.

CDR3: CASRGQGGTEAFF. As DNA, the CDR3 is TGCGCCAGCCGGGGACAGGGAGGTACTGAAGCTTTCTTT. The chain uses TRBV4-1 and TRBJ1-1; 9 nucleotides align to TRBD1. Germline CDR1 is MGHRA and CDR2 is YSYEKL. This CDR3 has 13 amino acids. Unmatched junction bases numbered 6, after V lost 8 bases and J lost 5 bases.

This chain joins TRBV7-8 and TRBJ2-7, with 10 bases that match TRBD1. The CDR3 contains 15 residues. V lost 4 bases to trimming and J lost 4 bases; unmatched junction nucleotides: 7. Per germline, CDR1 SGHVS and CDR2 FQNEAQ. The CDR3 loop reads CASSSWGQGRYEQYF. In DNA form, the CDR3 reads TGTGCCAGCAGCTCGTGGGGACAGGGGAGATACGAGCAGTACTTC.

DNA for the CDR3: TGTGCCAGCAGCCGGGACAGTTGGACCGGGGAGCTGTTTTTT. It specifies CASSRDSWTGELFF. The rearrangement joins TRBV7-2 to TRBJ2-2; TRBD1 matches at 7 bases. CDR1 SGHTA and CDR2 FQGNSA come from the germline V gene. The CDR3 contains 14 residues. V was pared by 5 bases and J by 5 bases, with 5 bases of the junction left unmatched.

The rearrangement uses TRBV5-1 and TRBJ1-1, with no clear D. CDR3 length: 15 amino acids. The germline CDR1 and CDR2 sequences are SGHRS and YFSETQ. The V gene lost 0 bases and the J gene lost 1 base, with 10 bases spanning the gap. CDR3 bases: TGCGCCAGCAGCTTGGAGGCGAATAAGAACACTGAAGCTTTCTTT. Amino acid sequence: CASSLEANKNTEAFF.

This clone has just a few counts. This chain links TRBV29-1 with TRBJ2-7; D not resolved. With 0 bases removed from V and 2 bases from J, the gap between germline ends came to 8 bases. CDR3 length: 13 residues. The germline gives CDR1 SQVTM, CDR2 ANQGSEA. CDR3 sequence: CSVEEDTTYEQYF. The CDR3 coding sequence is TGCAGCGTTGAAGAAGACACTACCTACGAGCAGTACTTC.

The CDR3 sequence is CASSIWSSQSPLHF. The CDR3 nucleotides read TGTGCCAGTAGTATCTGGTCCAGTCAGTCGCCCCTCCACTTT. This chain joins TRBV19 and TRBJ1-6; no definite D call. V gave up 3 bases and J gave up 13 bases, with 16 bases separating them. This CDR3 has 14 amino acids. Per germline, CDR1 LNHDA and CDR2 SQIVND (reference sequence).

Here the CDR3 DNA reads TGTGCCAGCAGTGAATACCCGAACCTCTATGGCTACACCTTC. As protein: CASSEYPNLYGYTF. The chain uses TRBV25-1 and TRBJ1-2; D ambiguous. Germline lookup yields CDR1 MGHDK and CDR2 SYGVNS. CDR3 length: 14 residues. The V end lost 0 bases, the J end lost 4 bases, and 9 bases lay between the germline ends.

The J gene is TRBJ2-7, the V gene TRBV7-9; 9 bases match TRBD2. The CDR3 spans 17 residues. Germline assignment: CDR1 SEHNR and CDR2 FQNEAQ (reference sequence). Trimming removed 4 bases from V and 0 bases from J; junction bases left unmatched: 10. The CDR3 protein is CASSSSRLAGLSYEQYF. CDR3 sequence (DNA): TGTGCCAGCAGCTCCAGTCGGCTAGCGGGACTCTCCTACGAGCAGTACTTC.

The chain recombines TRBV19 with TRBJ1-1; D call uncertain. This CDR3 is built from 13 residues. V lost 4 bases and J lost 1, with 7 bases in between. The V gene's germline CDR1 is LNHDA and CDR2 SQIVND (reference sequence). The CDR3 bases are TGTGCCAGTAGTACGGTACCGAACACTGAAGCTTTCTTT. Translation: CASSTVPNTEAFF.

The rearrangement joins TRBV2 to TRBJ1-5; D not certain. The V gene lost 7 bases and the J gene lost 3 bases, with 10 bases spanning the gap. Germline V gene lookup returns CDR1 SNHLY and CDR2 FYNNEI. This CDR3 region has 13 residues. The CDR3 region is CASKVENNQPQHF. The CDR3 DNA reads TGTGCCAGCAAGGTGGAGAACAATCAGCCCCAGCATTTT.

This clone was found a few times. The J gene is TRBJ2-6, the V gene TRBV29-1; 10 bases align to TRBD1. The CDR3 length is 18 residues. V shed 2 bases, J shed 1 base, and the junction held 8 bases outside the gene matches. Looked up from germline, CDR1 is SQVTM and CDR2 is ANQGSEA. The CDR3: CSVEIRQGAPSGANVLTF. The CDR3 DNA reads TGCAGCGTTGAAATCCGACAGGGGGCCCCGTCTGGGGCCAACGTCCTGACTTTC.

The J gene is TRBJ2-3, the V gene TRBV29-1; D is undetermined. The germline V and J ends were trimmed by 5 bases and 0 bases, with 9 bases remaining between them. The germline V gene encodes CDR1 SQVTM and CDR2 ANQGSEA. The CDR3 runs 13 residues. As DNA, the CDR3 is TGCAGCGTTCGACCGTCAAGCACAGATACGCAGTATTTT. Amino acids: CSVRPSSTDTQYF.

The CDR3 nucleotides are TGTGCCAGCAGTGAATACAAAGGGGTG. This translates into CASSEYKGV. V usage is TRBV25-1 and J usage is TRBJ2-7, with a tentative D call TRBD1 (5 bases). This CDR3 has 9 residues. Germline-derived CDR1 and CDR2 are MGHDK and SYGVNS.

The sample holds a few counts of this clone. The rearrangement uses TRBV4-1 and TRBJ1-3; D gene unclear. With 0 bases removed from V and 2 bases from J, the gap between germline ends came to 14 bases. CDR3 size: 17 residues. Germline CDR1 is MGHRA and CDR2 is YSYEKL. CDR3 residues: CASSQEGSLGAGNTIYF. In DNA, the CDR3 is TGCGCCAGCAGCCAAGAGGGCTCTTTGGGCGCTGGAAACACCATATATTTT.